The entry below describes one TCR beta chain. As processed by the authors: It was from reference gene primer amplification that nucleated cell counts were estimated. The assay was immunoSEQ multiplex PCR, and TCRdb's table has in-frame clones only and misses some. V and J calls and clone size are copied from that table; D and trimming were computed from the DNA. The sample yields approximately 100,000 clones, 85% seen once. This specimen belongs to a study of blood T cell repertoires in COVID-19. The CDR3 is made up of 11 amino acids. V lost 9 bases and J lost 3, with 8 bases in between. The V gene's germline CDR1 is SGHAT and CDR2 FQNNGV.

This receptor was taken from a woman between 65 and 79 years old with active or convalescent COVID-19. The gene calls are TRBV11-2 and TRBJ1-1, with a tentative D call TRBD1 (5 bases). The sample consisted of peripheral blood. The chain's CDR3 is CASRQYTEAFF. In DNA, the CDR3 is TGTGCCAGTCGACAGTACACTGAAGCTTTCTTT.